This TCR beta chain was observed in a study of blood T cell repertoires in COVID-19. Study overall: COVID-19 samples, acute and convalescent, were from the United States, Italy and Spain.

Looked up from germline, CDR1 is LGHDT and CDR2 is YNNKEL (reference sequence). With V trimmed by 5 bases and J by 5 bases, 8 bases remained unmatched. The CDR3 has 15 amino acids. Authors' data handling: For nucleated cells, counts were estimated from reference gene primer amplification. Clones were sequenced by immunoSEQ multiplex PCR, and TCRdb holds only the in-frame ones, with some missing. For V, J and clone size, that table is used; D and trimming come from the DNA. The sample consists of approximately 92,000 clones, around 88% of them appearing once. Seattle's cohort entered during active infection and was followed longitudinally.

This sequence joins TRBV3-1 (or the pseudogene TRBV3-2) and TRBJ1-4; TRBD1 matches at 7 bases. Material: peripheral blood. The clonotype originates from a woman aged 55-69 years with COVID-19, enrolled during active disease. CDR3 nucleotides: TGTGCCAGCAGCGGGGGAAGGGGGCAAAATGAAAAACTGTTTTTT. As protein: CASSGGRGQNEKLFF.